This TCR beta chain was observed in a study of CD8 T cells in ankylosing spondylitis. This CDR3 contains 13 residues. CDR1 is PRHDT, CDR2 FYEKMQ, per germline (reference sequence). With 0 bases removed from V and 5 bases from J, the gap between germline ends came to 6 bases. Study results and caveats: A TCR beta motif made of eight highly homologous variants seemed typical of ankylosing spondylitis blood. Prior literature has documented some motif variants in synovial fluid and blood from reactive arthritis.

There are a few counts of this clonotype. Its antigen is not known. Each TCR beta library was made by quantitative 5'-RACE that incorporated molecular barcodes. Via MiXCR, TCRdb re-called the 5' RACE reads, giving one row per CDR3 protein. The data contain about 480,000 distinct CDR3 sequences, 15% to 20% of them singletons. The gene calls are TRBV13 and TRBJ2-3; D remains ambiguous. This TCR was sampled from a male donor with ankylosing spondylitis. Sequencing used blood, either unsorted or a sorted T cell fraction (not recorded which). The CDR3 coding sequence is TGTGCCAGCAGCTTAGGTTTTCTAGATACGCAGTATTTT. Translation gives CASSLGFLDTQYF. The full variable domain, in which reference TRBV13 and TRBJ2-3 provide the parts outside the CDR3, is AAGVIQSPRHLIKEKRETATLKCYPIPRHDTVYWYQQGPGQDPQFLISFYEKMQSDKGSIPDRFSAQQFSDYHSELNMSSLELGDSALYFCASSLGFLDTQYFGPGTRLTVL.